The clone carrying this TCR beta chain was counted at least ten times. Its specificity is not known. The read comes to an end 3 residues before the CDR3 does, leaving the germline J gene to fill in the end. The method was immunoSEQ multiplex PCR; TCRdb's version includes in-frame clones alone and lacks a portion of them. Found here are some 52,000 clones, no singletons; the ten largest cover 3.4%. The data stem from a study of T cell clonality in common variable immunodeficiency. Points from the study as a whole: In common variable immunodeficiency, TCR beta chains reportedly carried fewer deletions and N-nucleotide insertions.

The length of the CDR3 is 13 residues. Germline V gene lookup returns CDR1 DFQATT and CDR2 SNEGSKA (reference sequence). V gave up 3 bases and J gave up 4 bases; unmatched junction bases: 1. Donors gave roughly 5 to 8.5 ml heparinized peripheral whole blood. This receptor was taken from a person aged 18 to 70 in good health. The sample taken for sequencing was peripheral blood mononuclear cells. The gene calls are TRBV20-1 and TRBJ2-5; 11 bases line up with TRBD2. CDR3 sequence: CSASLAGGETQYF. The sequenced part of the CDR3 DNA is TGCAGTGCTAGTCTAGCGGGAGGAGAGACC.